The T cell receptor (beta chain) described here comes from a study of identical twins. From the 5' RACE reads, TCRdb called clonotypes with MiXCR, one entry per CDR3 protein. The table lists some 1,600,000 distinct CDR3 sequences, under 35% of them singletons. This clonotype was recorded a few times. The CDR3 has 13 amino acids. Germline-derived CDR1 and CDR2 are SNHLY and FYNNEI. Trimming shortened V by 4 bases and J by 6 bases, and 7 bases separated the two germline ends. This receptor was obtained from a newborn girl in good health. The chain is built from TRBV2 and TRBJ1-6; D gene uncertain. The sequenced sample consisted of cord blood. CDR3 amino acids: CASSAAINSPLHF. The CDR3 DNA is TGTGCCAGCAGTGCGGCCATTAATTCACCCCTCCACTTT.